This TCR beta chain was captured by sequencing in a study of blood T cell repertoires in COVID-19. Study as a whole: The United States, Italy and Spain provided the acute and convalescent COVID-19 samples.

This clone is a singleton in its sample. At one boundary the junction diverges from the germline segment, which might be a read error. The age range of participants was about 18 to 95 years, with residence in about two dozen US areas. The table came from immunoSEQ multiplex PCR; TCRdb's copy has only in-frame clones and leaves some out. This sample has 200,000 or so clones, with roughly 89% found just once. Material: PBMCs or T cells enriched from blood (not recorded which). The clonotype was recovered from a woman in her thirties or forties with acute COVID-19.

The chain's CDR3 is CASSQARSTEAFF. Here the CDR3 DNA reads TGTGCCAGCAGTCAAGCGAGGAGCACTGAAGCTTTCTTT. The genes are TRBV3-1 (or the pseudogene TRBV3-2) and TRBJ1-1; D is uncertain. Germline V gene data show CDR1 as LGHDT and CDR2 as YNNKEL (reference sequence). The CDR3 spans 13 residues.